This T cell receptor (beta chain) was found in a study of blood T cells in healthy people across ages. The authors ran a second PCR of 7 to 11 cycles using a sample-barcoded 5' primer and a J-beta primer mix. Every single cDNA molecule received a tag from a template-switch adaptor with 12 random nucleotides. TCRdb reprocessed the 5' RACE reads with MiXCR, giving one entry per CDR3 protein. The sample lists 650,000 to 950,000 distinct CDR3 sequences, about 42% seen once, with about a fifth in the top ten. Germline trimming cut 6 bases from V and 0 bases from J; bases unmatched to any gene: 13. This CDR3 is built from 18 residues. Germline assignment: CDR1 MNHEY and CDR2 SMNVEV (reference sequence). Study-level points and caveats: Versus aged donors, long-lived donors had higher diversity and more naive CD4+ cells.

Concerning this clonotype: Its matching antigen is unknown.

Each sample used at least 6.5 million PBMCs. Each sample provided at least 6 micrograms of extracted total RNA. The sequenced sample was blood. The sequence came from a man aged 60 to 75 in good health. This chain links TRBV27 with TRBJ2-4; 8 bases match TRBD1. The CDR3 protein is CASRTTGAKVVAKNIQYF. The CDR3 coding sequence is TGTGCCAGCAGAACGACAGGGGCAAAGGTAGTAGCCAAAAACATTCAGTACTTC.